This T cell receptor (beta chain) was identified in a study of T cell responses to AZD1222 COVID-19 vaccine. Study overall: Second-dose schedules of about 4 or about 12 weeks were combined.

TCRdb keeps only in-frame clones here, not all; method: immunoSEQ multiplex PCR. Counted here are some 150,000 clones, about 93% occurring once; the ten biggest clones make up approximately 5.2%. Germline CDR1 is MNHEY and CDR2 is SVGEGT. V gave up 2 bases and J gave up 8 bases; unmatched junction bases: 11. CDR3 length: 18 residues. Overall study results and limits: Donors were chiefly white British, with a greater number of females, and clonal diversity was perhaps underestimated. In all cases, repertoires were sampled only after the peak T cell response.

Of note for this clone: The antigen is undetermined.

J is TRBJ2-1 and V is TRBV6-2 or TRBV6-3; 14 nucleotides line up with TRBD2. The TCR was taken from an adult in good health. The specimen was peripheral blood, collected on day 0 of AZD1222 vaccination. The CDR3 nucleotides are TGTGCCAGCAGTTACGTTCGACTAGCGGGGGGGGTAGTCTATGAGCAGTTCTTC. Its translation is CASSYVRLAGGVVYEQFF.